This TCR beta chain was recovered during a study of T cells in Graves' hyperthyroidism and ophthalmopathy (dated 2019 in TCRdb). About the study as a whole: Peripheral blood was sampled at the time of initial diagnosis, prior to any treatment. The paper reports TCR Vbeta CDR3 sequencing of over 120 peripheral blood samples: over 40 ophthalmopathy, around 80 hyperthyroidism and around 17 progressor patients. To identify distinguishing TCR V-J signatures, a discovery cohort of some 99 patients was used, comprising 40 to 45 with Graves' ophthalmopathy and around 60 with stable Graves' hyperthyroidism. Following sampling, methimazole starting at 30 mg daily was given to hyperthyroidism patients, and high-dose intravenous methylprednisolone was given to ophthalmopathy patients. Thyroid tissue and blood T-cell repertoires from six or seven Graves' hyperthyroidism patients were also compared in the study. Whether ophthalmopathy could be predicted prospectively was tested in an independent validation cohort made up of roughly 19 hyperthyroidism patients plus 17 patients who later progressed to ophthalmopathy. For training and testing, the 95 to 100 patients in the discovery cohort were randomly divided in a 7:3 ratio. Summary of the overall study and its limitations: During validation, the model predicted progression to ophthalmopathy a median of approximately six months ahead of onset, with 70.59% sensitivity and 72.22% specificity. Most expanded thyroid clonotypes (frequency above 0.001) were also detected in blood, suggesting blood repertoires may reflect thyroid immune responses. Ophthalmopathy was separated from stable hyperthyroidism by a 13 V-J signature model, with approximately 86% sensitivity and 81% to 82% specificity obtained in cross-validation and 80%/75% obtained in testing. Sample size was not statistically predetermined, and blinding of investigators to group allocation was not performed.

For this clonotype: What antigen it recognizes has not been identified. A read error may explain this, as a much larger clone is one base away.

TCR beta CDR3 regions were amplified from RNA transcripts. The first round of RT-PCR for the TCR CDR3 was performed with the HTBI primer set and the Qiagen OneStep RT-PCR kit. Libraries were constructed in a second round of multiplex PCR, after which size selection and purification were performed. Libraries were sequenced paired-end with 100 bp reads on an Illumina HiSeq2000. As for the authors' bioinformatics: SOAPnuke was used to process the raw data, with reads discarded if the reads contained adapters or uncalled bases, had a mean Phred below 15, or lacked an exact constant-primer or identifier match. COPE v1.2.5 was used to merge high-quality paired reads, and clonotypes were defined as unique nucleotide sequences. Clonotypes were aligned to IMGT TRBV, TRBD and TRBJ reference segments using MiTCR v1.1. The analysis was restricted to V-J combinations with a frequency above 0.0001, which together covered about 99% of the repertoires. A TCS score was defined as the ratio between F50 (clonal expansion) and ExV (chaos), using BLOSUM62-based TCRdist between CDR3 peptides within each V-J. Welch's t-statistics and random forest reduced roughly 530 V-J features to 13, which were used in a naive Bayes classifier (R e1071). The similarity between thyroid and blood repertoires was quantified using the Morisita-Horn index. TCRdb cleaned the public reads at Q25 with fastp, built clones with MiXCR and kept in-frame beta chains. CDR3 protein sequences are deduplicated, and each keeps its most common genes and DNA. What appears here as the V and J calls and clone size reflects TCRdb's work, not the paper's. Counted in this sample were hundreds of thousands of distinct CDR3 sequences; roughly 14% of them appeared once. The ten largest clonotypes hold about 4% of the sample.

In the ophthalmopathy patients, disease was moderately to severely active, with a Clinical Activity Score of 3 or more, a NOSPECS grade of 4 or more, and a duration of less than 3 months. Patients with uncontrolled infections, other autoimmune diseases, pregnancy or lactation were excluded. Diagnoses relied on clinical symptoms, serum thyroxine and TRAb, thyroid ultrasound and orbital computed tomography. PBMCs were separated from roughly 10 ml of fresh peripheral blood using Ficoll-Paque density gradient centrifugation. Total RNA was extracted with Trizol reagent, and quality was checked on an Agilent 2100 Bioanalyzer. The sequencing sample was made of blood. The receptor was isolated from a woman in her thirties or forties with Graves' ophthalmopathy.

In nucleotides, the sequence is TGTGCCAGCGACAGAACTGGAAACACCAAATATTTT. Its translation is CASDRTGNTKYF. The rearrangement joined TRBV12-3 or TRBV12-4 to TRBJ1-3; the D gene is perhaps TRBD1, on 5 matching bases. From cysteine to phenylalanine, the CDR3 is 12 amino acids long. Only CDR3 DNA is held: 36 bases, read in frame from base 1.